This TCR beta chain was documented in a study of T cell responses to AZD1222 COVID-19 vaccine. Study-wide results and limits: It should be noted that donors were predominantly white British and more often female, and clonal diversity was possibly underestimated.

Second-dose intervals near 4 or 12 weeks were combined. With regard to this clone: As yet, its antigen is unknown.

Here immunoSEQ multiplex PCR was the method, and the copy in TCRdb shows in-frame clones only, minus some. The profile shows some 140,000 clones, approximately 91% of them singletons. The CDR3 consists of 13 residues. Trimming stripped 2 bases from V and 2 bases from J, with 6 bases between. Germline CDR1 reads SGHTA; CDR2 reads FQGNSA. The chain couples TRBV7-2 to TRBJ1-1; D remains unclear. The sample consisted of peripheral blood, taken 28 days after the second AZD1222 dose. This sequence originates from an adult who received the AZD1222 COVID-19 vaccine. The CDR3 sequence: CASSLRGNTEAFF. CDR3 DNA sequence: TGTGCCAGCAGCTTACGCGGAAACACTGAAGCTTTCTTT.